The 10 T cell receptor beta chains given below trace back to one sample, sequenced in a study of pediatric ulcerative colitis. Repertoires were generated with immunoSEQ multiplex PCR, while TCRdb's copy carries only in-frame clones and drops some. The sample shows roughly 70,000 clones, roughly nine tenths of them seen only once. Sequenced input: blood. These receptors all stem from a boy younger than 18 with severe ulcerative colitis.

The chain uses TRBV19 and TRBJ2-7; TRBD1 aligns across 7 bases. The CDR3 runs to 16 residues. Germline V gives CDR1 LNHDA, CDR2 SQIVND (reference sequence). J gave up 0 bases and V 5 bases, and 10 bases lay outside the gene matches. The CDR3 spells CASSVSGQPSSYEQYF. Written as DNA, the CDR3 is TGTGCCAGTAGTGTGTCGGGACAGCCGAGCTCCTACGAGCAGTACTTC.

This rearrangement joins TRBV4-1 to TRBJ1-2, with no clear D. Germline values: CDR1 MGHRA, CDR2 YSYEKL. The CDR3 length is 13 residues. V lost 5 bases, J lost 1 base, and 8 bases lay in between. CDR3 in DNA: TGCGCCAGCAGCGCTAACAGTAACTATGGCTACACCTTC. Protein sequence: CASSANSNYGYTF.

Of note for this clone: Germline and junction disagree at one end, which may indicate a read error. The chain uses TRBV14 and TRBJ2-5, with TRBD2 matching 11 bases. Germline V gene lookup returns CDR1 SGHDN and CDR2 FVKESK. The CDR3 loop spans 15 amino acids. The CDR3 sequence: CASSPTSGTKETQYF. The CDR3 DNA reads as TGTGCCAGCAGCCCGACTAGCGGGACAAAAGAAACCCAGTACTTC.

This chain uses TRBV13 with TRBJ2-1, with 10 bases lining up with TRBD2. The V segment lost 10 bases and the J segment 4 bases; nucleotides outside the gene matches: 7. Germline V gives CDR1 PRHDT, CDR2 FYEKMQ (reference sequence). CDR3 length: 14 residues. CDR3 amino acids: CAISSGSVYNEQFF. In nucleotides, the CDR3 is TGTGCCATTTCTAGCGGGAGCGTGTACAATGAGCAGTTCTTC.

The chain joins TRBV10-2 to TRBJ2-3; the match to TRBD2 covers 15 bases. Germline loops: CDR1 WSHSY, CDR2 SAAADI. J was trimmed by 3 bases and V by 6 bases; bases with no gene match: 1. This CDR3 comprises 15 residues. The DNA for the CDR3 is TGCGCCAGCAGGGGACTAGCGGGAGGTACAGATACGCAGTATTTT. Protein product: CASRGLAGGTDTQYF.

DNA of the CDR3: TGTGCCAGCAGTGATGGGGCTAGCGGGAGCGGAACGGCCGAGCAGTACTTC. Its translation: CASSDGASGSGTAEQYF. This rearrangement joins TRBV2 to TRBJ2-7, with 10 bases matching TRBD2. Per germline, CDR1 SNHLY and CDR2 FYNNEI. The CDR3 runs 17 residues. V dropped 3 bases and J dropped 6; count of bases not matched to a gene: 14.

V and J are TRBV7-2 and TRBJ2-7, with D unresolved. Germline lookup yields CDR1 SGHTA and CDR2 FQGNSA. The V and J ends lost 1 base and 2 bases respectively, with 12 bases between them. This CDR3 has 15 residues. CDR3 in DNA: TGTGCCAGCAGCTTAGGGTGGGCCCTCCCCTACGAGCAGTACTTC. Protein product: CASSLGWALPYEQYF.

V usage is TRBV27 and J usage is TRBJ1-1; TRBD1 agrees at 8 bases. The germline gives CDR1 MNHEY, CDR2 SMNVEV (reference sequence). The V gene end was trimmed by 3 bases and the J gene end by 2 bases; junction bases not matched to a gene: 8. The CDR3 totals 16 residues. The CDR3 DNA reads as TGTGCCAGCAGTTTCGACACAGGGGGTGTAAACACTGAAGCTTTCTTT. Translated, it gives CASSFDTGGVNTEAFF.

The V gene is TRBV5-1, the J gene TRBJ2-7; a possible D gene is TRBD2 (5 bases). Trimming cost V 1 base and J 1 base, with 15 bases left between them. CDR1 and CDR2 (germline): SGHRS, YFSETQ. The CDR3 runs 16 residues. The CDR3 region is CASSLNVAHPSYEQYF. DNA of the CDR3: TGCGCCAGCAGCTTGAATGTAGCGCATCCATCCTACGAGCAGTACTTC.

This clone appeared once. This rearrangement joins TRBV30 to TRBJ2-1; TRBD2 agrees at 10 bases. This CDR3 region has 14 residues. J gave up 5 bases and V 2 bases, and 3 bases lay outside the gene matches. CDR1 GTSNPN and CDR2 SVGIG come from the germline V gene (reference sequence). CDR3 sequence: CAWSRLAGDNEQFF. The CDR3 coding sequence is TGTGCCTGGAGTCGGCTAGCGGGGGACAATGAGCAGTTCTTC.